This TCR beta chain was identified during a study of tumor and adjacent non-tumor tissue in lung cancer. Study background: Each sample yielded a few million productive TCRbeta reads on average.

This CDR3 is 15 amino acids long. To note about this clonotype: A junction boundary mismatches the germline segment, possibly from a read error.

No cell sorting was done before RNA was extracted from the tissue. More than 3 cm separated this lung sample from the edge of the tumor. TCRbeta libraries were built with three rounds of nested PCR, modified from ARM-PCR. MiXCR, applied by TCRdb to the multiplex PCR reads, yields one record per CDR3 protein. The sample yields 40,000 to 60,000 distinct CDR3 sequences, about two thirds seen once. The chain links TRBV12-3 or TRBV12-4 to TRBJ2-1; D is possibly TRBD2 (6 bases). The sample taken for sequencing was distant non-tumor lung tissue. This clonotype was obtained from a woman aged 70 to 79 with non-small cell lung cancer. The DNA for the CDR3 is TGTGTCAGCAGTTTTTCCCGGTCGGGGGATAATGAGCAGTTCTTC. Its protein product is CVSSFSRSGDNEQFF.